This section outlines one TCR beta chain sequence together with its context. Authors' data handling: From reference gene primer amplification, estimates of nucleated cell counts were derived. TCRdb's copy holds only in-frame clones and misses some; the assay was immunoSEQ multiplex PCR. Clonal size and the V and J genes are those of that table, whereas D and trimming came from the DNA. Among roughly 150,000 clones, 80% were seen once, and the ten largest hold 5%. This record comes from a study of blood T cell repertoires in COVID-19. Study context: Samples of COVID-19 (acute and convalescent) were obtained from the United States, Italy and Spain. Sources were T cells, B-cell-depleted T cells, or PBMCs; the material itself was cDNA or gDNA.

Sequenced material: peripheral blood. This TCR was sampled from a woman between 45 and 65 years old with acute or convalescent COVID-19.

In DNA, the CDR3 is TGTGCCAGCAGCTTAGATCTTGGGGGGGCGAACACTGAAGCTTTCTTT. It yields the protein CASSLDLGGANTEAFF. The rearrangement joins TRBV11-2 to TRBJ1-1, with a possible D match to TRBD1 (6 bases). CDR3 size: 16 residues. V was clipped by 0 bases and J by 1 base, with 12 bases between them. CDR1 is SGHAT, CDR2 FQNNGV, per germline.